Sequencing of this T cell receptor (beta chain) was carried out in a study of OX40 agonist ivuxolimab in advanced cancers. On the study more broadly: Ivuxolimab, an agonist antibody against OX40 (CD134), was given to patients. Each patient was given ivuxolimab into a vein every 2 weeks, at 0.01 to 10 mg/kg. Participants could have had prior anti-PD-1, anti-PD-L1 or anti-CTLA-4 therapy, and more than 35% had some.

Overall study results and limits: Dose levels from 0.1 to 3.0 mg/kg saw CD4+ and CD8+ blood T cells expand clonally by week 6.

The V gene's germline CDR1 is SGHAT and CDR2 FQNNGV. Trimming took 0 bases from V and 6 from J; bases not matched to a gene: 5. The CDR3 is 16 amino acids. Remarks on this clone: Its antigen is undetermined.

The table came from immunoSEQ multiplex PCR; TCRdb's copy has only in-frame clones and leaves some out. The sample records fewer than 80,000 clones, about 86% being singletons. The clonotype originates from an adult with an advanced solid tumor such as melanoma, head and neck, liver or kidney cancer. Here the sequenced sample was CD4+ or CD8+ T cells sorted from blood, taken in a trial of the OX40 agonist ivuxolimab. This chain connects TRBV11-2 to TRBJ2-1, with 10 bases matching TRBD2. This CDR3 reads CASSLERTSGPNEQFF. CDR3 bases: TGTGCCAGCAGCTTAGAAAGGACTAGCGGTCCCAATGAGCAGTTCTTC.